Below are 8 T cell receptor beta chains sequenced from a single sample in a study of T-cell memory formation after mild COVID-19. TCRdb independently ran MiXCR on the 5' RACE reads; one entry per CDR3 protein. This table holds 400,000 to 550,000 distinct CDR3 sequences, around 25% found once. Sequencing was performed on PBMCs or a T cell subset sorted from them (not recorded which). All receptors come from an adult woman who had mild COVID-19 (a few samples of this study predate the infection). Cell type and time point are not known.

This clonotype was observed at least ten times. The chain has TRBV12-5 and TRBJ2-7; a weak D match, TRBD2 (6 bases). In germline, CDR1 is LGHNT, CDR2 FRNRAP. Trimming removed 5 bases at V and 2 bases at J, with 10 bases between. CDR3 length: 13 amino acids. CDR3 nucleotide sequence: TGTGCTAGTGGTCCCGGGAGAACCTACGAGCAGTACTTC. It yields the protein CASGPGRTYEQYF.

The CDR3 coding sequence is TGTGCCAGCAGCTCATCTAGGGGGGAGCTGTTTTTT. As protein: CASSSSRGELFF. The genes are TRBV7-2 and TRBJ2-2, with D uncertain. Germline V gene data show CDR1 as SGHTA and CDR2 as FQGNSA. Trimming removed 4 bases from V and 8 bases from J, with 8 bases in between. The CDR3 length is 12 residues.

The chain recombines TRBV11-2 with TRBJ2-1, with 10 nucleotides matching TRBD2. V dropped 7 bases and J dropped 10; count of bases not matched to a gene: 13. Germline assignment: CDR1 SGHAT and CDR2 FQNNGV. This CDR3 region has 15 residues. CDR3 in amino acids: CASTVWTSGPNEQFF. In DNA form, the CDR3 reads TGTGCCAGCACCGTGTGGACTAGCGGACCTAACGAGCAGTTCTTC.

This sequence joins TRBV29-1 and TRBJ2-1, with a possible D match to TRBD1 (6 bases). The CDR3 runs to 12 residues. Germline CDR1 and CDR2: SQVTM and ANQGSEA. Trimming took off 4 bases at V and 9 bases at J, with 13 bases between the two ends. CDR3 nucleotide sequence: TGCAGCGTTGGAGGACAGAGGGGTGAGCAGTTCTTC. It specifies CSVGGQRGEQFF.

The CDR3 protein is CASSPRTAGYTEAFF. DNA of the CDR3: TGTGCCAGCAGCCCACGAACGGCGGGTTACACTGAAGCTTTCTTT. V usage is TRBV7-6 and J usage is TRBJ1-1; D ambiguous. The CDR3 loop spans 15 amino acids. V was clipped by 5 bases and J by 3 bases, with 16 bases between them. CDR1 is SGHVS and CDR2 is FNYEAQ in the germline V gene.

This clonotype turned up a few times. The chain is built from TRBV5-1 and TRBJ1-1; the D gene is possibly TRBD1 (5 bases). The V gene's germline CDR1 is SGHRS and CDR2 YFSETQ. V was pared by 4 bases and J by 3 bases, with 10 bases between. The CDR3 has 13 residues. The CDR3 loop is CASSPWGDTEAFF. As DNA, the CDR3 is TGCGCCAGCAGCCCCTGGGGGGACACTGAAGCTTTCTTT.

This clonotype came up many times. This chain uses TRBV7-9 with TRBJ2-7; tentative D call: TRBD2 (5 bases). Germline V CDR1 and CDR2: SEHNR, FQNEAQ (reference sequence). The CDR3 runs 15 residues. Between the trimmed V and J ends, which lost 5 bases and 6 bases, there was a span of 20 bases. CDR3 sequence reads: CASSPLSGSHCEQYF. The CDR3 bases are TGTGCCAGCAGCCCCTTATCGGGGTCTCATTGCGAGCAGTACTTC. Full variable domain (outside the CDR3, taken from reference TRBV7-9 and TRBJ2-7): DTGVSQNPRHKITKRGQNVTFRCDPISEHNRLYWYRQTLGQGPEFLTYFQNEAQLEKSRLLSDRFSAERPKGSFSTLEIQRTEQGDSAMYLCASSPLSGSHCEQYFGPGTRLTVT.

The rearrangement links TRBV5-1 to TRBJ2-1; the match to TRBD2 covers 10 bases. V trimming: 1 base; J trimming: 5 bases; junction bases outside the gene matches: 3. This CDR3 has 15 residues. Germline loops: CDR1 SGHRS, CDR2 YFSETQ. The CDR3 DNA follows: TGCGCCAGCAGCTTGTCAAGCGGGGGGGACAATGAGCAGTTCTTC. Its protein is CASSLSSGGDNEQFF. Filled out from reference TRBV5-1 and TRBJ2-1, the complete variable domain reads KAGVTQTPRYLIKTRGQQVTLSCSPISGHRSVSWYQQTPGQGLQFLFEYFSETQRNKGNFPGRFSGRQFSNSRSEMNVSTLELGDSALYLCASSLSSGGDNEQFFGPGTRLTVL.